The entry that follows covers one T cell receptor beta chain sequence. V was clipped by 5 bases and J by 5 bases, with 15 bases between them. The CDR3 contains 15 residues. The V gene's germline CDR1 is SEHNR and CDR2 FQNEAQ (reference sequence). This entry belongs to a study of shared clonotypes between healthy human individuals. Assay: immunoSEQ multiplex PCR; the TCRdb copy retains only in-frame clones and omits some. The data contain approximately 530,000 clones, roughly 95% of them singletons. This chain links TRBV7-9 with TRBJ2-2; tentative D call: TRBD1 (5 bases). Material: naive CD4+ T cells sorted from blood. Subset denoted: CD45RA+ positively selected. This sequence was found in a woman in her twenties or thirties in good health. CDR3 DNA: TGTGCCAGCAGCATCGGCAGGGTGGGAACCGGGGAGCTGTTTTTT. Protein: CASSIGRVGTGELFF.